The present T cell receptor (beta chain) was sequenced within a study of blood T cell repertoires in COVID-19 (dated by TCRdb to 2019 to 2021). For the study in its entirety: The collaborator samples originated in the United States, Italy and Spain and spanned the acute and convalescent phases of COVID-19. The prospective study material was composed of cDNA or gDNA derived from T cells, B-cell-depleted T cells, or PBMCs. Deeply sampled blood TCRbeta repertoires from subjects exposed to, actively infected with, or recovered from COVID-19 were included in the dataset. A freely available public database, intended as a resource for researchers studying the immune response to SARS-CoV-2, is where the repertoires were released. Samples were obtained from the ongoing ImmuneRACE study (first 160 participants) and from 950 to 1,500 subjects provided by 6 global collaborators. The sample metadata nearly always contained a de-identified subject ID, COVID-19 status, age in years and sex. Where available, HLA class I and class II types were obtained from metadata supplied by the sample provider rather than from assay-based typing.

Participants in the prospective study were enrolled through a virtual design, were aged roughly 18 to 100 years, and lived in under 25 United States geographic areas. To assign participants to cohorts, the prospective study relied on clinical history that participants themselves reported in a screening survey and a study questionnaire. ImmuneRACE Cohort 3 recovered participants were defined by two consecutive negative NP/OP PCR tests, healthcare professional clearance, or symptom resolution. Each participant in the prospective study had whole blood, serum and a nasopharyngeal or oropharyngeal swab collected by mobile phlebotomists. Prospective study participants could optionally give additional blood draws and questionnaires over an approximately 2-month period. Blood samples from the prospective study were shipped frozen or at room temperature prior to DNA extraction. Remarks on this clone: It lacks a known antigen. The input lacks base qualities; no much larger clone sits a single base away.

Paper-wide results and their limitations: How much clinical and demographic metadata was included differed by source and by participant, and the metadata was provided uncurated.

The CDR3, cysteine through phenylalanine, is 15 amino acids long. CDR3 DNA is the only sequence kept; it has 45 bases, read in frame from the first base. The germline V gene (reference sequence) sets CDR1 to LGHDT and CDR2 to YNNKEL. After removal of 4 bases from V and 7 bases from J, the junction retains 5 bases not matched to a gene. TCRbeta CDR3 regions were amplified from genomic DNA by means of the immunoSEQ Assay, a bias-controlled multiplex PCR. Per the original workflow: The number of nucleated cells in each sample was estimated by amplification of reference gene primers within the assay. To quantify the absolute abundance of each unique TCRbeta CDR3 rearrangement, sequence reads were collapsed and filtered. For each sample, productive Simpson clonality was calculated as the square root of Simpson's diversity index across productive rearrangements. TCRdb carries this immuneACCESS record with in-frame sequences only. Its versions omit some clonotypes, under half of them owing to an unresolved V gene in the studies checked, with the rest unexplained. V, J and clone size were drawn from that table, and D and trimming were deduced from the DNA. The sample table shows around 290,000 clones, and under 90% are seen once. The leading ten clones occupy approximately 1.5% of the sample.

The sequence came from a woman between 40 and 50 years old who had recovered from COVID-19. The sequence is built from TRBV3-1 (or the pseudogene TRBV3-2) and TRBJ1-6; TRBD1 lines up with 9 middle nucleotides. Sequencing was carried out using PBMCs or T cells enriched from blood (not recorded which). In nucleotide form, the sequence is TGTGCCAGCAGCCTCCATGGACAGGGGAATTCACCCCTCCACTTT. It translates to CASSLHGQGNSPLHF.